This T cell receptor beta chain was documented in a study of shared clonotypes between healthy human individuals. The protocol was immunoSEQ multiplex PCR, while the TCRdb copy is restricted to in-frame clones and leaves out a portion. The table includes about 980,000 clones, more than 75% detected once. Overall study results and limits: Even with large depth, rarefaction showed that sorted-subset sequencing was incomplete. Specimens sampled were limited to blood, with tissue repertoires likely differing. In several donors, around 5% of naive CD4 clonotypes appeared in common.

A remark on this clone: Its specificity is not known.

Trimming left V 5 bases short and J 4 bases short, with 9 bases between. Germline CDR1 is LNHDA and CDR2 is SQIVND (reference sequence). The CDR3 contains 13 residues. The receptor comes from a man between 18 and 29 years old in good health. Input material: memory CD4+ T cells sorted from blood. Documented subset: CD45RA-negative fraction. The rearrangement uses TRBV19 and TRBJ2-1; perhaps TRBD2 as D (5 bases). The CDR3 here is CASSGPGYNEQFF. The CDR3 region has the DNA TGTGCCAGTAGTGGGCCGGGGTACAATGAGCAGTTCTTC.